These 20 T cell receptor beta chains were all obtained from the same sample, sequenced in a study of blood T cell repertoires in COVID-19. TCRdb's table, derived via immunoSEQ multiplex PCR, lists solely in-frame clones and lacks some. The profile shows tens of thousands of clones, about three quarters of them singletons. Sequencing input: peripheral blood. The receptors stem from a man aged 30 to 45 with COVID-19, enrolled during active disease.

A few counts support this clone. This chain joins TRBV6-4 and TRBJ2-1, with D possibly being TRBD2 (7 bases). Trimming removed 5 bases from V and 9 bases from J, with 17 bases in between. Germline CDR1 reads MRHNA; CDR2 reads SNTAGT. There are 14 residues in the CDR3. The CDR3 bases are TGTGCCAGCAGTCCCAAGGGGGGGGCCGTTGAGCAGTTCTTC. This translates into CASSPKGGAVEQFF.

Note on this clone: The same CDR3 can be traced to other DNA sequences in this sample. The chain couples TRBV5-1 to TRBJ2-5, with D perhaps TRBD1 (6 bases). V was pared by 4 bases and J by 3 bases, with 13 bases between. Germline V gene sequence: CDR1 SGHRS, CDR2 YFSETQ. This CDR3 region has 14 residues. CDR3 sequence: CASSLGTSKETQYF. The CDR3 DNA is TGCGCCAGCAGCCTCGGGACATCAAAAGAGACCCAGTACTTC.

The chain has TRBV6-5 and TRBJ2-7; TRBD2 matches 7 bases. This CDR3 comprises 12 residues. Trimming took 7 bases from V and 7 from J; bases not matched to a gene: 7. The germline CDR1 and CDR2 sequences are MNHEY and SVGAGI. CDR3 residues: CASTPAGGEQYF. Here the CDR3 DNA reads TGTGCCAGCACCCCGGCCGGGGGGGAGCAGTACTTC.

The chain recombines TRBV28 with TRBJ2-3, with 10 bases lining up with TRBD2. From germline, CDR1 is MDHEN and CDR2 SYDVKM. CDR3 length equals 15 residues. V was clipped by 6 bases and J by 1 base; unmatched bases: 4. The CDR3 DNA reads as TGTGCCAGCAGGTCCGGGACTAGCGGCACAGATACGCAGTATTTT. Translating gives CASRSGTSGTDTQYF.

The chain has TRBV30 and TRBJ1-2, with D perhaps TRBD1 (6 bases). Between the trimmed V and J ends, which lost 2 bases and 6 bases, there was a span of 13 bases. CDR1 is GTSNPN and CDR2 is SVGIG in the germline V gene (reference sequence). The length of the CDR3 is 13 residues. The CDR3 DNA reads TGTGCCTGGAGTACTACGCAGGGGAATGGCTACACCTTC. Amino acids: CAWSTTQGNGYTF.

The chain uses TRBV7-2 and TRBJ2-1; 7 nucleotides match TRBD2. Per the germline V gene, CDR1 is SGHTA and CDR2 is FQGNSA. The CDR3 loop spans 15 amino acids. V was pared by 3 bases and J by 7 bases, with 9 bases of the junction left unmatched. The CDR3, as DNA: TGTGCCAGCAGCTTCACCGGGACTAATGGGAATGAGCAGTTCTTC. It specifies CASSFTGTNGNEQFF.

The chain combines TRBV12-3 or TRBV12-4 with TRBJ2-5, with 8 nucleotides matching TRBD2. The CDR3 totals 13 residues. V trimming: 6 bases; J trimming: 9 bases; junction bases outside the gene matches: 9. CDR3 nucleotides: TGTGCCAGCAGGGGGACTAGTGGAGGGGCCCAGTACTTC. It translates to CASRGTSGGAQYF.

This chain joins TRBV12-3 or TRBV12-4 and TRBJ2-7; possibly TRBD2 for D (6 bases). Trimming shortened V by 6 bases and J by 3 bases, and 12 bases separated the two germline ends. The CDR3 totals 13 residues. The CDR3 is CASRRDGSYEQYF. CDR3 in DNA: TGTGCCAGCAGAAGGGACGGGAGCTACGAGCAGTACTTC.

The V gene is TRBV9, the J gene TRBJ2-5; 7 bases map to TRBD2. CDR1 is SGDLS and CDR2 is YYNGEE in the germline V gene. The ends lost 0 bases at V and 5 bases at J; junction bases unmatched: 10. The CDR3 extends over 16 amino acids. Here the CDR3 DNA reads TGTGCCAGCAGCGTAGCTCCGACTAGCATAGGGGAGACCCAGTACTTC. This sequence encodes CASSVAPTSIGETQYF.

The chain has TRBV27 and TRBJ2-1; 9 nucleotides agree with TRBD1. After removal of 6 bases from V and 5 bases from J, the junction contained 2 bases not matched to a gene. Germline CDR1 is MNHEY and CDR2 is SMNVEV (reference sequence). This CDR3 has 13 amino acids. The chain's CDR3 is CASRQGANNEQFF. CDR3 bases: TGTGCCAGCAGACAGGGGGCGAACAATGAGCAGTTCTTC.

The rearrangement uses TRBV5-1 and TRBJ2-5, with a tentative D call TRBD1 (6 bases). Trimming took off 4 bases at V and 5 bases at J, with 15 bases between the two ends. Germline V lookup: CDR1 SGHRS, CDR2 YFSETQ. The CDR3 extends over 14 amino acids. CDR3 sequence: CASSVSTGTETQYF. The CDR3 DNA reads as TGCGCCAGCAGCGTTAGTACAGGGACGGAGACCCAGTACTTC. Full variable domain (remainder filled in from reference TRBV5-1 and TRBJ2-5): KAGVTQTPRYLIKTRGQQVTLSCSPISGHRSVSWYQQTPGQGLQFLFEYFSETQRNKGNFPGRFSGRQFSNSRSEMNVSTLELGDSALYLCASSVSTGTETQYFGPGTRLLVL.

The chain is built from TRBV19 and TRBJ2-3; D remains unclear. Germline assignment: CDR1 LNHDA and CDR2 SQIVND (reference sequence). CDR3 length: 15 residues. V was cut by 0 bases and J by 1 base, with 8 bases left in between. In DNA form, the CDR3 reads TGTGCCAGTAGTATAGAAACATACGGCACAGATACGCAGTATTTT. Protein: CASSIETYGTDTQYF.

This clone was seen only once. The J gene is TRBJ2-3, the V gene TRBV9, with 10 positions matching TRBD1. V dropped 4 bases and J dropped 6; count of bases not matched to a gene: 5. Germline V CDR1 and CDR2: SGDLS, YYNGEE. The CDR3 spans 14 residues. This chain's CDR3 is CASSTGTGVDTQYF. CDR3 bases: TGTGCCAGCAGCACAGGGACAGGGGTGGATACGCAGTATTTT.

The chain combines TRBV6-6 with TRBJ1-3; 9 nucleotides agree with TRBD1. The length of the CDR3 is 15 residues. J lost 7 bases, V lost 4 bases, and 8 bases had no gene match. From germline, CDR1 is MNHNY and CDR2 SVGAGI (reference sequence). CDR3 DNA: TGTGCCAGCAGTTTCGGGACAGGGAGGGAGAACACCATATATTTT. Translation gives CASSFGTGRENTIYF.

This clone was found a few times. V gene TRBV11-3 combines with J gene TRBJ1-5; maybe TRBD1 (5 bases). Per the germline V gene, CDR1 is SGHNT and CDR2 is YENEEA. The CDR3 covers 14 residues. V gave up 4 bases and J gave up 4 bases, with 11 bases separating them. CDR3 sequence reads: CASSSGRANQPQHF. The CDR3 bases are TGTGCCAGCAGCTCGGGCAGGGCAAATCAGCCCCAGCATTTT.

The chain couples TRBV9 to TRBJ2-3, with D maybe TRBD2 (5 bases). V shed 4 bases and J shed 1 base, with 10 bases lying between them. Germline loops: CDR1 SGDLS, CDR2 YYNGEE. The CDR3 loop spans 14 amino acids. The CDR3 DNA reads TGTGCCAGCAGCCCCGGGGTGGGCACAGATACGCAGTATTTT. Amino acid sequence: CASSPGVGTDTQYF.

V gene TRBV27 combines with J gene TRBJ2-1; 8 bases line up with TRBD2. This CDR3 is built from 15 residues. Per germline, CDR1 MNHEY and CDR2 SMNVEV (reference sequence). Unmatched junction bases numbered 1, after V lost 3 bases and J lost 0 bases. The CDR3 here is CASSFSGSSYNEQFF. For the CDR3, the DNA is TGTGCCAGCAGTTTCAGCGGGAGCTCCTACAATGAGCAGTTCTTC.

The chain has TRBV30 and TRBJ1-3, with 7 bases identical to TRBD1. V lost 5 bases to trimming and J lost 0 bases; unmatched junction nucleotides: 4. The germline gives CDR1 GTSNPN, CDR2 SVGIG (reference sequence). The CDR3 runs 14 residues. The CDR3 DNA reads as TGTGCCTGGGACCAGGGGGTCTCTGGAAACACCATATATTTT. This translates into CAWDQGVSGNTIYF.

The chain has TRBV6-5 and TRBJ2-7; no reliable D call. The germline V gene has CDR1 MNHEY and CDR2 SVGAGI. There are 14 residues in the CDR3. V lost 0 bases, J lost 3 bases, and 9 bases lay in between. This CDR3 reads CASSYSGSFYEQYF. The CDR3 coding sequence is TGTGCCAGCAGTTACTCGGGCAGTTTCTACGAGCAGTACTTC.

This chain uses TRBV28 with TRBJ1-4; perhaps TRBD1 as D (5 bases). The CDR3 sequence is 14 residues long. The germline CDR1 and CDR2 sequences are MDHEN and SYDVKM. The CDR3 sequence is CATQQAITNEKLFF. CDR3 bases: TGTGCTACGCAACAGGCCATAACTAATGAAAAACTGTTTTTT.